This T cell receptor (beta chain) was sequenced during a study of blood T cell repertoires in COVID-19. Study at large: The United States, Italy and Spain supplied acute and convalescent COVID-19 samples. T cells, B-cell-depleted T cells, or PBMCs provided the cDNA or gDNA that served as material.

The length of the CDR3 is 13 residues. V lost 11 bases, J lost 8 bases, and 11 bases stayed unmatched. Original processing notes: Estimation of nucleated cell counts was performed using reference gene primer amplification. TCRdb's copy holds only in-frame clones and misses some; the assay was immunoSEQ multiplex PCR. Clone size and V and J calls were adopted from that table, with D and trimming inferred from the DNA. This table holds under 350,000 clones, almost 85% found once. The sequencing input was peripheral blood. This TCR derives from a human donor in a cohort sampled during active COVID-19. The chain has TRBV12-3 or TRBV12-4 and TRBJ2-7; 11 nucleotides line up with TRBD2. CDR3 nucleotides: TGTGCCGGAGGGGGACTAGCGGACACGCAGCAGTACTTC. Translating gives CAGGGLADTQQYF.